This paragraph covers one T cell receptor beta chain sequence. Its antigen is as yet unknown. The sample belongs to a study of T cell responses to AZD1222 COVID-19 vaccine. General study points: Baseline testing showed seropositivity in only five to seven AZD1222 recipients.

The method was immunoSEQ multiplex PCR; TCRdb's version includes in-frame clones alone and lacks a portion of them. The table shows about 120,000 clones, with 88% occurring only once. The germline V gene encodes CDR1 MDHEN and CDR2 SYDVKM. The CDR3 consists of 13 residues. The V end was cut by 6 bases, the J end by 4 bases, with 7 bases between. This sequence joins TRBV28 and TRBJ1-6; a possible D gene is TRBD1 (5 bases). The sequence was collected from an adult in good health. Source: peripheral blood, taken on day 0 of AZD1222 vaccination. CDR3 sequence (DNA): TGTGCCAGCAGGCCAGGGTATAATTCACCCCTCCACTTT. This codes for CASRPGYNSPLHF.